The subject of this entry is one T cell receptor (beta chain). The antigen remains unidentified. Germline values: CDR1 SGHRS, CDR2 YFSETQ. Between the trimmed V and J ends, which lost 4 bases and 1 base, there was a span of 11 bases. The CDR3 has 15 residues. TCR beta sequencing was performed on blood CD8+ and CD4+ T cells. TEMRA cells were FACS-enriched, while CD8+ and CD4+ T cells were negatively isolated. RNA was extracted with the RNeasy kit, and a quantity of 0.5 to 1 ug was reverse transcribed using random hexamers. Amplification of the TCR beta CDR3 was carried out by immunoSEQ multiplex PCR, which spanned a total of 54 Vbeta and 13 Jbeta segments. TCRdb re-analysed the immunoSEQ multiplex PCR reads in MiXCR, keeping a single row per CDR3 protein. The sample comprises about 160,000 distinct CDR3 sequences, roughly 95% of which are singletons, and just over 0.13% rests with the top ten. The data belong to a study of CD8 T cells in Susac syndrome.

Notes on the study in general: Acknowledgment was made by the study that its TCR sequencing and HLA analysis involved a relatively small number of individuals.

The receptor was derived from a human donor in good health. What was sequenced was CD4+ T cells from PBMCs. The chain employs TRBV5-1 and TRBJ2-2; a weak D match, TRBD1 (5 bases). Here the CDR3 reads CASSVGDLNTGELFF. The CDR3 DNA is TGCGCCAGCAGCGTAGGGGATCTGAACACCGGGGAGCTGTTTTTT.